Listed below are T cell receptor beta chains from one sample, sequenced in a study of T cells after yellow fever vaccination. TCRdb re-called the 5' RACE reads with MiXCR, one entry per CDR3 protein. The sample lists just under 600,000 distinct CDR3 sequences, approximately 15% occurring once. Sequenced material: PBMCs, taken on the day of the yellow fever booster vaccination. Receptor source: a man aged 30 to 45 who received the YFV17D yellow fever vaccine. Both conserved end residues are part of each CDR3. D genes are given only for firm matches. Clone sizes are given selectively: once, few, many, or a class where the clone is expanded.

>TRBV5-5|TRBJ2-2|NA|NA
TGTGCCAGCAGCTTGGCCGTTGTTCCCGGGGAGCTGTTTTTT
CASSLAVVPGELFF
>TRBV14|TRBJ2-7|TRBD1|few
TGTGCCAGCAGCCGAAAGGGGGCAGGCGAGCAGTACTTC
CASSRKGAGEQYF
>TRBV28|TRBJ2-7|NA|few
TGTGCCAGCAGTACACCAGGGGGGGTTCACGAGCAGTACTTC
CASSTPGGVHEQYF
>TRBV15|TRBJ2-7|NA|NA
TGTGCCACCAGCAGGGGGGAAGGGACACGCATAACCTACGAGCAGTACTTC
CATSRGEGTRITYEQYF
>TRBV29-1|TRBJ2-3|TRBD2|NA
TGCAGCTCGGGGGGAATGGCAGATACGCAGTATTTT
CSSGGMADTQYF
>TRBV5-4|TRBJ2-1|TRBD2|NA
TGTGCCAGCAGCGAGGGACTAGCCTACAATGAGCAGTTCTTC
CASSEGLAYNEQFF
>TRBV9|TRBJ2-6|NA|NA
TGTGCCAGCAGCCCCGAGGGGCCTGCGGTGACCTCTGGGGCCAACGTCCTGACTTTC
CASSPEGPAVTSGANVLTF
>TRBV7-3|TRBJ2-1|NA|NA
TGTGCCAGCAGCGTCGGACCCCTGGGGTACAATGAGCAGTTCTTC
CASSVGPLGYNEQFF
>TRBV10-1|TRBJ2-1|NA|few
TGCGCCAGCAGTGAGCCGCCAAGCCCCCAGTTCTTC
CASSEPPSPQFF
>TRBV28|TRBJ1-2|TRBD1|NA
TGTGCCACCCGAAATTCCGGACAGGTCTATGGCTACACCTTC
CATRNSGQVYGYTF
>TRBV30|TRBJ2-7|TRBD2|NA
TGTGCCTGGAGTCTCCGGACTAGCGGGAGTCTCTACGAGCAGTACTTC
CAWSLRTSGSLYEQYF
>TRBV7-2|TRBJ2-7|TRBD2|NA
TGTGCCAGCAGCTCCATCCCTAGCGGGATAGTGGAGCAGTACTTC
CASSSIPSGIVEQYF
>TRBV20-1|TRBJ1-5|NA|NA
TGCAGTGCTAGTCCGGGTAATAGCAATCAGCCCCAGCATTTT
CSASPGNSNQPQHF
>TRBV7-2|TRBJ2-7|TRBD2|NA
TGTGCCAGCAGCACCGATAGGACTAGCGGAGTCAGGGAGCAGTACTTC
CASSTDRTSGVREQYF
>TRBV7-9|TRBJ2-7|NA|few
TGTGCCAGCAGCATAGGAGGGTTAGAGCAGTACTTC
CASSIGGLEQYF
>TRBV11-3|TRBJ2-6|NA|few
TGTGCCAGCAGTCAGGAGGCGGGACTCCCTGGGGCCAACGTCCTGACTTTC
CASSQEAGLPGANVLTF
>TRBV20-1|TRBJ2-1|TRBD2|few
TGCAGTGCTAGGGTGACTAGCGGACAGAATGAGCAGTTCTTC
CSARVTSGQNEQFF
>TRBV12-3/TRBV12-4|TRBJ2-2|NA|many
TGTGCCAGCAGTTGGACGGGCACCGGGGAGCTGTTTTTT
CASSWTGTGELFF
>TRBV28|TRBJ1-6|NA|NA
TGTGCCACCTACGGCGGAGGACCAGGTTCACCCCTCCACTTT
CATYGGGPGSPLHF
>TRBV20-1|TRBJ2-7|TRBD2|NA
TGCAGTGCCACCGGTACTAGCGGCCGCTACGAGCAGTACTTC
CSATGTSGRYEQYF
>TRBV7-2|TRBJ1-2|NA|NA
TGTGCCAGCAGCTTTCTAAACTATGGCTACACCTTC
CASSFLNYGYTF
>TRBV3-1|TRBJ2-5|NA|many
TGTGCCAGCAGCCCGGACTTATCAGAGACCCAGTACTTC
CASSPDLSETQYF
>TRBV7-8|TRBJ2-3|NA|NA
TGTGCCAGCAGCTTAGCAGAGACTTTCCCGCAGTATTTT
CASSLAETFPQYF
>TRBV20-1|TRBJ2-7|TRBD1|few
TGCAGTGCTAGGGGGGACAGCACCTACGAGCAGTACTTC
CSARGDSTYEQYF
>TRBV20-1|TRBJ2-1|TRBD2|NA
TGCTGTGCTAGGGTGCTAGCGGGAGATTTAGGGCAGTTCTTC
CCARVLAGDLGQFF
>TRBV27|TRBJ1-2|NA|NA
TGTGCCAGCAGTTTATCTCCCCACGGCTCGATGTATGGCTACACCTTC
CASSLSPHGSMYGYTF
>TRBV20-1|TRBJ2-2|TRBD2|NA
TGCAGTGCTAGGCGCGGGAGCAACACCGGGGAGCTGTTTTTT
CSARRGSNTGELFF
>TRBV7-2|TRBJ2-6|TRBD1|many
TGTGCCAGCAGCTTGGACAGGGCTGGGGCCAACGTCCTGACTTTC
CASSLDRAGANVLTF
>TRBV15|TRBJ2-3|NA|many
TGTGCCACCAGCAGAGATGGTGACCCCGGCGGAGGCACGCAGTATTTT
CATSRDGDPGGGTQYF
>TRBV7-2|TRBJ2-7|TRBD2|NA
TGTGCCAGCAGCTTAAGGGAGGGTACGAAAGAGCAGTACTTC
CASSLREGTKEQYF
>TRBV12-3/TRBV12-4|TRBJ1-1|NA|few
TGTGCCAGCAGTTTGTCGACGGTGAACACTGAAGCTTTCTTT
CASSLSTVNTEAFF
>TRBV6-5|TRBJ1-1|NA|NA
TGTGCCAGCAGCTGGCAGTACAGCACTGAAGCTTTCTTT
CASSWQYSTEAFF
>TRBV7-9|TRBJ2-3|NA|NA
TGTGCCAGCAGCGCAACCGGGACGGAGTTGTTCTCTACGCAGTATTTT
CASSATGTELFSTQYF
>TRBV7-3|TRBJ1-2|NA|NA
TGTGCCAGCAGCTTAACGTCAGGGGATGGCTACACCTTC
CASSLTSGDGYTF
>TRBV5-6|TRBJ2-5|NA|NA
TGTGCCAGCAGCTTGGCGGTTCTAGCCCACGAGACCCAGTACTTC
CASSLAVLAHETQYF
>TRBV27|TRBJ2-4|NA|NA
TGTGCCAGCAGTCCAATACAGGGGGGGAACATTCAGTACTTC
CASSPIQGGNIQYF